Included here is one T cell receptor beta chain sequence, with context. Its antigen is still unknown. No quality values exist for individual bases; no much larger clone is one base distant. The CDR3 regions of human TCRbeta chains were subjected to immunosequencing. Processing in the source paper ran as follows. Repertoire TCRs were checked for matches against a reference library of SARS-CoV-2-specific TCRs that had been generated using the MIRA antigen-specificity platform. Breadth was defined as the fraction of unique TCRs that were SARS-CoV-2-associated, and depth was defined as the fraction of total T cells that were SARS-CoV-2-associated. Using the MIRA data, each spike-specific TCR was assigned both to the spike region to which the TCR was reactive and to a CD4 or CD8 class. Log10-transformed breadth and depth values were compared by one-way ANOVA with Sidak's multiple comparisons tests. TCRdb's version of the immuneACCESS table is confined to in-frame rearrangements and falls short of the full clone set. An unresolved V gene accounts for under half of the shortfall where checked; the remainder is of unknown origin. The V and J calls and clone size come from that table; D and trimming were worked out from the DNA. The sample profile shows more than 95,000 clones; 80% to 90% of them were found once. Roughly 4.3% of the sample is in the top ten clones.

The source of the sample is a study of T cell responses to AZD1222 COVID-19 vaccine (dated by TCRdb to the early 2020s). About the full investigation: A total of approximately 240 trial participants underwent TCR sequencing, of whom about 200 had received two doses of AZD1222 and approximately 25 had received two doses of the MenACWY control vaccine. Trial participants were enrolled into age subgroups of 18-55, 56-69 and 70-plus years, which contained around 140, 26 and 57 TCR-sequenced participants, respectively.

The CDR3, from cysteine to phenylalanine, totals 14 residues. Only the CDR3 DNA is retained, 42 bases long and in frame from the first base. V is reduced by 3 bases and J by 6 bases, leaving a spacing of 10 bases between them. Based on the germline V gene, the CDR1 and CDR2 sequences are KGHDR and SFDVKD. The time point label on this specimen signifies: baseline before first vaccination. Per the publication, the treatment or condition label means: meningococcal conjugate vaccine given as trial control. Samples from vaccinated people were obtained from the UK trials COV001 and COV002, which included a single-blind randomized controlled phase 2/3 trial of AZD1222 (ChAdOx1 nCoV-19) in healthy adults. Trial participant PBMC samples were collected at day 0 and day 28 after the second dose for TCRbeta chain sequencing. Results and caveats for the whole study, not just this receptor: Spike-specific TCR breadth and depth rose significantly after two AZD1222 doses compared with day 0 and with MenACWY recipients. Only five to seven AZD1222 recipients were SARS-CoV-2 seropositive at baseline, limiting conclusions about previously exposed vaccinees. Epitopes outside the regions mutated in the B.1.351 and B.1.1.7 variants were reportedly recognized by nearly half of the unique spike-specific TCRs. The whole spike protein was spanned by vaccine-associated CD4 TCRs, and dominant responses were seen in regions 160-218 and 743-854. Because no samples from the day 14 peak response were available, repertoires could be characterized only after the peak T cell response. The 56-69-year group was small, and its depth increase did not reach significance, likely because of low power. Most participants were white British and females outnumbered males, and the authors suggested that clonal diversity may have been underestimated.

The sequence is built from TRBV24-1 and TRBJ2-2, with a weak D call of TRBD2 (6 bases match). The source material was peripheral blood, sampled on day 0 of MenACWY control vaccination. This receptor was obtained from an adult in good health. For the CDR3, the sequence is CATSDGRRPGELFF. DNA sequence: TGTGCCACCAGTGATGGGAGGCGGCCCGGGGAGCTGTTTTTT.